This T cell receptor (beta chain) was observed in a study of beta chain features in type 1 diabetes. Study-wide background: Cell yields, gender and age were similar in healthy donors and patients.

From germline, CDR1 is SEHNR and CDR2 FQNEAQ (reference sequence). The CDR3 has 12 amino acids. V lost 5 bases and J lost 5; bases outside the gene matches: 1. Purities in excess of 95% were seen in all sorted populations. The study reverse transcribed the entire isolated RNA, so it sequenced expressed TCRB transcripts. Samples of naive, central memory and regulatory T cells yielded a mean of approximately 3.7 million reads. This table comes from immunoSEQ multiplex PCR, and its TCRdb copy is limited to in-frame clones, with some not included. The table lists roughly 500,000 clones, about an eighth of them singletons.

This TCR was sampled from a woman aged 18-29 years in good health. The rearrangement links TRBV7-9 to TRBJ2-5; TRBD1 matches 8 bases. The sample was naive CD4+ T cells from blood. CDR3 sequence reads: CASSHRGETQYF. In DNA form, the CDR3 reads TGTGCCAGCAGCCACAGGGGGGAGACCCAGTACTTC.